This is a list of T cell receptor beta chains from one sample in a study of T-cell memory formation after mild COVID-19. TCRdb used MiXCR to reprocess the 5' RACE reads, holding one entry per CDR3 protein. The sample yields around 440,000 distinct CDR3 sequences, 15% to 20% seen once. The sequenced material came from PBMCs or a T cell subset sorted from them (not recorded which). The receptors shown here come from an adult woman who had mild COVID-19 (a few samples of this study predate the infection). Cell type and time point are not known. CDR3s include the opening cysteine and the closing phenylalanine or tryptophan. A D gene is named only where the DNA matches it firmly. Only part of the rows carry a size: once, few, many, or a class if the clone is expanded.

j_call | d_call | v_call | clone_size | cdr3_nt | cdr3_aa
TRBJ2-7 | TRBD2 | TRBV5-4 | once | TGTGCCAGCAGCTTGCAGACTAGCGGACACTACGAGCAGTACTTC | CASSLQTSGHYEQYF
TRBJ2-1 | TRBD1 | TRBV6-2/TRBV6-3 | few | TGTGCCAGCAGATTCCAAGGGGGCATGGAGCAGTTCTTC | CASRFQGGMEQFF
TRBJ2-5 | TRBD2 | TRBV7-2 | NA | TGTGCCAGCAGAACGGGACTAGCACAAGAGACCCAGTACTTC | CASRTGLAQETQYF
TRBJ1-2 | NA | TRBV30 | few | TGTGCCTGGTACGAGGAGGGCTACACCTTC | CAWYEEGYTF
TRBJ2-7 | NA | TRBV29-1 | NA | TGCAGCGTTGGGGCCGGAGGGGAGCAGTACTTC | CSVGAGGEQYF
TRBJ2-3 | TRBD2 | TRBV4-2 | NA | TGTGCCAGCAGCCAAGAACTAGCGGGAGGGCCTTCGGCAGATACGCAGTATTTT | CASSQELAGGPSADTQYF
TRBJ2-5 | TRBD2 | TRBV12-3/TRBV12-4 | few | TGTGCCAGCAGTTTAGAGGCCGGGGGGGAGACCCAGTACTTC | CASSLEAGGETQYF
TRBJ2-7 | TRBD1 | TRBV5-1 | NA | TGCGCCAGCAGCTTGGGACCCGGCGGACAGGGGAGCTCCTACGAGCAGTACTTC | CASSLGPGGQGSSYEQYF
TRBJ2-2 | NA | TRBV3-1 | NA | TGTGCCAGCAGCTTAAAGGGGGGCCACGGGGAGCTGTTTTTT | CASSLKGGHGELFF
TRBJ2-3 | TRBD2 | TRBV7-2 | many | TGTGCCAGCAGCTCACCGGGACTAGCGGGAGTCAGAGATACGCAGTATTTT | CASSSPGLAGVRDTQYF
TRBJ2-7 | NA | TRBV6-1 | NA | TGTGCCAGCAGGGCGACTTTTCTAATTTACGAGCAGTACTTC | CASRATFLIYEQYF
TRBJ1-5 | NA | TRBV12-3/TRBV12-4 | once | TGTGCCAGCAGTCGCCCGGGACTGCTAGGAAATCAGCCCCAGCATTTT | CASSRPGLLGNQPQHF
TRBJ2-7 | NA | TRBV24-1 | many | TGTGCCACCAGTGCCGGATCCTACGAGCAGTACTTC | CATSAGSYEQYF
TRBJ2-6 | NA | TRBV24-1 | NA | TGTGCCACCAGTGATAGGGGCCTCTCTGGGGCCAACGTCCTGACTTTC | CATSDRGLSGANVLTF
TRBJ2-3 | NA | TRBV7-9 | NA | TGTGCCAGCAGCTCCGTGACAGGCACAGATACGCAGTATTTT | CASSSVTGTDTQYF
TRBJ2-2 | TRBD1 | TRBV6-5 | NA | TGTGCCAGCAGAAGACAGGGTTGGGGCACCGGGGAGCTGTTTTTT | CASRRQGWGTGELFF
TRBJ2-1 | NA | TRBV9 | few | TGTGCCAGCAGCGTAGGCGGGTGGGAGGAGCAGTTCTTC | CASSVGGWEEQFF
TRBJ2-7 | NA | TRBV20-1 | many | TGCAGTGCTAGAGACGGCTACGAGCAGTACTTC | CSARDGYEQYF
TRBJ1-5 | NA | TRBV12-3/TRBV12-4 | few | TGTGCCAGCAGTATATGGACAGTACGACTGAGCAATCAGCCCCAGCATTTT | CASSIWTVRLSNQPQHF
TRBJ2-1 | NA | TRBV9 | few | TGTGCCAGCAGCGCTGCCAGTGGGGGATCCTACAATGAGCAGTTCTTC | CASSAASGGSYNEQFF
TRBJ2-3 | NA | TRBV5-1 | few | TGCGCCAGCAGCTTGGTGTTTGGTACAGATACGCAGTATTTT | CASSLVFGTDTQYF
TRBJ2-3 | TRBD1 | TRBV27 | few | TGTGCCAGCAGTTCAACGGACAGGGGGCGAGGTACGCAGTATTTT | CASSSTDRGRGTQYF
TRBJ2-3 | NA | TRBV18 | few | TGTGCCAGCTCGCGTCTACTCACAGATACGCAGTATTTT | CASSRLLTDTQYF
TRBJ2-1 | TRBD2 | TRBV7-6 | NA | TGTGCCAGCAGCTTAAGGTCTAGCGGGAGTAATGAGCAGTTCTTC | CASSLRSSGSNEQFF
TRBJ2-2 | NA | TRBV13 | NA | TGTGCCAGCAGCTTAGGAGGAGGGGCCGGGGAGCTGTTTTTT | CASSLGGGAGELFF
TRBJ2-5 | TRBD2 | TRBV28 | NA | TGTGCCAGCAGCCCTAGATTAGCGGGAGTAGGAGGAAAAGAGACCCAGTACTTC | CASSPRLAGVGGKETQYF
TRBJ2-1 | TRBD2 | TRBV25-1 | many | TGTGCCAGCAGTGAGGCGCGGGAGCTGGGCAATGAGCAGTTCTTC | CASSEARELGNEQFF
TRBJ2-2 | TRBD2 | TRBV7-6 | NA | TGTGCCAGCAGCCACCCGGGGGGGCGGGACACCGGGGAGCTGTTTTTT | CASSHPGGRDTGELFF
TRBJ2-7 | TRBD2 | TRBV6-6 | few | TGTGCCACCCTTAGCGGGAGCGGCTACGAGCAGTACTTC | CATLSGSGYEQYF
TRBJ2-7 | NA | TRBV6-1 | NA | TGTGCCAGCACCTTGCGAAGCCTGTCTTACGAGCAGTACTTC | CASTLRSLSYEQYF
TRBJ2-2 | NA | TRBV9 | few | TGTGCCAGCAGCGTAACTGGTGCCGGGGAGCTGTTTTTT | CASSVTGAGELFF
TRBJ2-7 | NA | TRBV4-1 | few | TGCGCCAGCAGCCAAGCGGGGTTGACCAACGAGCAGTACTTC | CASSQAGLTNEQYF
TRBJ2-5 | TRBD2 | TRBV7-2 | NA | TGTGCCAGCAGCTTAGGCGCCTGGGGGGGAAAAGAGACCCAGTACTTC | CASSLGAWGGKETQYF
TRBJ1-1 | NA | TRBV4-1 | few | TGCGCCAGCAGCCAAGGGGAGCTCCTGAACACTGAAGCTTTCTTT | CASSQGELLNTEAFF
TRBJ2-4 | NA | TRBV15 | NA | TGTGCCACCAGCAGTCACCTCCCGGGTGGCGACAAAAACATTCAGTACTTC | CATSSHLPGGDKNIQYF
TRBJ2-1 | TRBD2 | TRBV11-1 | NA | TGTGCCAGCTCAGAGCGCCTAGCGGGGAACTCCTACAATGAGCAGTTCTTC | CASSERLAGNSYNEQFF
TRBJ2-7 | NA | TRBV4-1 | many | TGCGCCAGCAGCCAAGATCAAGAGGTAGGAAACTACGAGCAGTACTTC | CASSQDQEVGNYEQYF
TRBJ1-2 | NA | TRBV4-3 | few | TGCGCCAGCAGCCAAGATCCGGCGGGGCCCCCATATGGCTACACCTTC | CASSQDPAGPPYGYTF
TRBJ2-7 | TRBD2 | TRBV18 | NA | TGTGCCAGCTCACCAAAAGCGGGAGTCTACGAGCAGTACTTC | CASSPKAGVYEQYF
TRBJ1-1 | TRBD1 | TRBV6-2/TRBV6-3 | NA | TGTGCCAGCAGTTACGGGACAGGCTTAATCCCTGAAGCTTTCTTT | CASSYGTGLIPEAFF
TRBJ2-5 | NA | TRBV2 | NA | TGTGCCAGCAAAGTCGGGGGAAAAGAGACCCAGTACTTC | CASKVGGKETQYF
TRBJ2-1 | NA | TRBV24-1 | few | TGTGCCACCAGTGACCCCCCACACAATGAGCAGTTCTTC | CATSDPPHNEQFF
TRBJ1-2 | NA | TRBV15 | few | TGTGCCACCAGCAGACAGGCGGACTATGGCTACACCTTC | CATSRQADYGYTF
TRBJ1-5 | NA | TRBV6-2/TRBV6-3 | NA | TGTGCCAGCAGTTACCGGCAGAATCAGCCCCAGCATTTT | CASSYRQNQPQHF
TRBJ2-3 | TRBD1 | TRBV6-6 | NA | TGTGCCAGCAGTTACACCCGGACAGGGGCCCCCACAGATACGCAGTATTTT | CASSYTRTGAPTDTQYF
TRBJ1-2 | TRBD1 | TRBV7-8 | NA | TGTGCCAGCAGTTTTCCGGGACAGGGGATCTATGGCTACACCTTC | CASSFPGQGIYGYTF
TRBJ2-7 | NA | TRBV27 | NA | TGTGCCAGCAGCCCCCTCATGCGAGACAGGCTTTACTACGAGCAGTACTTC | CASSPLMRDRLYYEQYF
TRBJ2-3 | TRBD1 | TRBV19 | few | TGTGCCTCCGGAGGACAGGCGCAGTATTTT | CASGGQAQYF
TRBJ1-1 | NA | TRBV29-1 | NA | TGCAGCGTTGAGGGACCTGTCGAGGCTTTCTTT | CSVEGPVEAFF
TRBJ2-5 | NA | TRBV5-1 | NA | TGCGCCAGCAGCGGTGGGCAGGAGACCCTCCAAGAGACCCAGTACTTC | CASSGGQETLQETQYF
TRBJ2-1 | NA | TRBV29-1 | NA | TGCAGCGCCGAGGGGACATTCAATGAGCAGTTCTTC | CSAEGTFNEQFF
TRBJ1-2 | TRBD1 | TRBV4-1 | NA | TGCGCCAGCAGCCAGCCCCGGGACAGAAGAGATGGCTACACCTTC | CASSQPRDRRDGYTF
TRBJ1-2 | NA | TRBV20-1 | NA | TGCAGTGCTAGATCTGGGAATCCCGCCCTTGGCTACACCTTC | CSARSGNPALGYTF
TRBJ2-1 | TRBD2 | TRBV19 | NA | TGTGCCAGTAGTACCTACTTTAGCGGGAGGTTTCGATATGAGCAGTTCTTC | CASSTYFSGRFRYEQFF
TRBJ1-4 | NA | TRBV27 | few | TGTGCCAGCAGTCCCCGCAGAAATGAAAAACTGTTTTTT | CASSPRRNEKLFF
TRBJ2-1 | NA | TRBV7-9 | NA | TGTGCCAGCAGCAGGTTCAATGAGCAGTTCTTC | CASSRFNEQFF
TRBJ1-2 | NA | TRBV12-3/TRBV12-4 | NA | TGTGCCAGCAGTTTAGAGGCAGGGCTGGAAGGCTACACCTTC | CASSLEAGLEGYTF
TRBJ2-3 | NA | TRBV4-1 | few | TGCGCCAGCAGCCAAAGCAGGGCGGGTACGCAGTATTTT | CASSQSRAGTQYF
TRBJ2-7 | TRBD2 | TRBV4-3 | few | TGCGCCAGCAGCCAAGAGTCCCGGACTAGCGGGAGCGGGGTGTACGAGCAGTACTTC | CASSQESRTSGSGVYEQYF
TRBJ2-3 | TRBD2 | TRBV7-9 | NA | TGTGCCAGCCGGGGACTAGCGGGAGCGGGAGATACGCAGTATTTT | CASRGLAGAGDTQYF